This T cell receptor (beta chain) was documented in a study of Graves' ophthalmopathy and Graves' hyperthyroidism. Overall study context: Over 18 months of follow-up, stable hyperthyroidism required that no ophthalmopathy appear.

Findings of the study overall: Most expanded thyroid clonotypes above 0.001 frequency also appeared in blood.

V lost 1 base and J lost 1, with 10 bases in between. The CDR3 contains 15 residues. Germline V gene lookup returns CDR1 LNHDA and CDR2 SQIVND (reference sequence). Enrolled hyperthyroidism patients had a new diagnosis, a duration under 2 months, and an age of 18 to 65. In this cohort, patients with other autoimmune diseases, uncontrolled infections, pregnancy or lactation were excluded. Amplified material comprised TCR beta CDR3 regions derived from RNA transcripts. Second-round multiplex PCR came after first-round RT-PCR with HTBI primers. Using its own MiXCR run on the multiplex PCR reads, TCRdb lists one record per CDR3 protein. Among about 550,000 distinct CDR3 sequences listed, 35% to 40% were seen once. With regard to this clonotype: As yet, its antigen is unknown.

J is TRBJ2-5 and V is TRBV19; no firm D call. The sample consisted of peripheral blood or thyroid tissue (not recorded which). This sequence was found in an adult man with Graves' hyperthyroidism. The CDR3 DNA reads as TGTGCCAGTAGTATAGCCTTGGCCCGCCAAGAGACCCAGTACTTC. It is translated as CASSIALARQETQYF.